This is a list of T cell receptor beta chains from one sample in a study of blood T cell repertoires in COVID-19. Data came from immunoSEQ multiplex PCR; TCRdb stores just in-frame clones and leaves some out. The repertoire consists of about 310,000 clones, with about 90% occurring once and the leading ten covering about 8%. Sequencing was carried out using peripheral blood. The source is a woman aged 45 to 65 who had recovered from COVID-19. Each CDR3 is given with its conserved first and last residue. D genes are given only for firm matches. Some rows have no size entry. The others give once, few or many, or a class for an expanded clone.

j_call d_call cdr3_length clone_size v_call cdr3_aa cdr3_nt
TRBJ2-7 NA 15 NA TRBV19 CASSEIASSEYEQYF TGTGCCAGTTCTGAAATTGCTTCAAGTGAGTACGAGCAGTACTTC
TRBJ1-3 TRBD1 14 NA TRBV7-8 CASLQGASGNTIYF TGTGCCAGTCTCCAGGGGGCGAGTGGAAACACCATATATTTT
TRBJ1-1 TRBD1 16 NA TRBV6-2/TRBV6-3 CASSNLRDRASAEAFF TGTGCCAGCAGTAATCTACGGGACAGGGCTAGCGCTGAAGCTTTCTTT
TRBJ1-1 TRBD1 15 NA TRBV29-1 CSVRGTGRGDGEAFF TGCAGCGTCCGTGGGACAGGGAGGGGGGATGGTGAAGCTTTCTTT
TRBJ2-5 TRBD2 13 NA TRBV29-1 CSVEASGIETQYF TGCAGCGTCGAGGCTAGCGGGATAGAGACCCAGTACTTC
TRBJ2-3 TRBD2 19 NA TRBV27 CASSGRLAGDVIYTDTQYF TGTGCCAGCAGTGGCAGACTAGCGGGAGACGTGATTTACACAGATACGCAGTATTTT
TRBJ1-6 TRBD1 13 once TRBV30 CAYDRGLNSPLHF TGTGCCTACGACAGGGGGCTAAACTCACCCCTCCACTTT
TRBJ2-7 TRBD2 13 NA TRBV10-1 CASSDRPSGEQYF TGCGCCAGCAGTGATCGTCCTAGCGGCGAGCAGTACTTC
TRBJ2-6 TRBD2 18 NA TRBV2 CASSGGGGMGSGANVLTF TGTGCCAGCAGTGGAGGCGGGGGTATGGGCTCTGGGGCCAACGTCCTGACTTTC
TRBJ2-4 NA 15 NA TRBV19 CASSIFTGRGDIQYF TGTGCCAGTAGTATATTCACGGGGCGCGGGGACATTCAGTACTTC
TRBJ1-1 TRBD1 15 NA TRBV5-1 CASSPPGTGTGEAFF TGCGCCAGCAGCCCCCCGGGGACAGGGACGGGTGAAGCTTTCTTT
TRBJ2-7 TRBD1 15 NA TRBV10-3 CAITLGTGASYEQYF TGTGCCATCACCCTGGGGACAGGGGCTTCCTACGAGCAGTACTTC
TRBJ2-5 TRBD2 16 NA TRBV6-1 CASSAQKTSGRETQYF TGTGCCAGCAGTGCACAAAAAACTAGCGGGAGGGAGACCCAGTACTTC
TRBJ2-2 TRBD1 16 NA TRBV5-1 CASSFTTTGYTGELFF TGCGCCAGCAGCTTCACTACGACAGGGTACACCGGGGAGCTGTTTTTT
TRBJ1-1 NA 15 NA TRBV5-1 CASSLDGGENTEAFF TGCGCCAGCAGCCTGGATGGGGGCGAGAACACTGAAGCTTTCTTT
TRBJ2-3 NA 16 NA TRBV5-1 CASSLVGGKGTDTQYF TGCGCCAGCAGCTTGGTAGGCGGGAAGGGCACAGATACGCAGTATTTT
TRBJ1-5 NA 14 NA TRBV27 CASSLSQGLQPQHF TGTGCCAGCAGTTTGAGCCAGGGGCTTCAGCCCCAGCATTTT
TRBJ1-5 TRBD1 14 NA TRBV2 CASTPGQSNQPQHF TGTGCCAGCACCCCGGGACAGTCGAATCAGCCCCAGCATTTT
TRBJ2-1 TRBD1 16 once TRBV7-2 CASSLAQSITGAEQFF TGTGCCAGCAGCTTAGCCCAATCCATTACAGGGGCTGAGCAGTTCTTC
TRBJ2-7 NA 13 NA TRBV19 CASSEPGGAGAYF TGTGCCAGTAGCGAACCGGGGGGCGCGGGGGCGTACTTC
TRBJ1-1 TRBD1 14 NA TRBV6-5 CASSRTGLNTEAFF TGTGCCAGCAGTAGGACAGGCCTTAACACTGAAGCTTTCTTT
TRBJ2-5 NA 12 once TRBV27 CASSDRQETQYF TGTGCCAGCAGTGACAGGCAAGAGACCCAGTACTTC
TRBJ2-7 TRBD1 12 NA TRBV6-2/TRBV6-3 CASSQTGGEQYF TGTGCCAGCAGCCAAACAGGGGGCGAGCAGTACTTC
TRBJ2-3 TRBD2 16 NA TRBV28 CASSVQREILTDTQYF TGTGCCAGCAGTGTACAGCGGGAGATATTAACAGATACGCAGTATTTT
TRBJ1-1 NA 13 NA TRBV12-3/TRBV12-4 CASSFSSSSEAFF TGTGCCAGCAGTTTTTCTAGTTCTTCTGAAGCTTTCTTT
TRBJ2-5 NA 18 NA TRBV7-3 CASSSQSVTGVYQETQYF TGTGCCAGCAGCTCCCAGTCGGTAACAGGAGTGTACCAAGAGACCCAGTACTTC
TRBJ1-2 NA 13 NA TRBV3-1/TRBV3-2 CASSQGGDGGYTF TGTGCCAGCAGCCAAGGCGGGGACGGTGGCTACACCTTC
TRBJ2-5 NA 13 NA TRBV11-2 CASSRDLQETQYF TGTGCCAGCAGCAGGGACTTACAAGAGACCCAGTACTTC
TRBJ2-1 TRBD2 16 NA TRBV6-1 CASSEVQRGGYNEQFF TGTGCCAGCAGTGAAGTCCAGCGGGGGGGATACAATGAGCAGTTCTTC
TRBJ1-6 TRBD1 14 NA TRBV28 CASSPDRVGPPLHF TGTGCCAGCAGTCCGGACAGGGTGGGCCCACCCCTCCACTTT
TRBJ2-3 TRBD2 16 NA TRBV2 CASSTKRGGITDTQYF TGTGCCAGCAGTACCAAGCGGGGGGGGATCACAGATACGCAGTATTTT
TRBJ2-2 TRBD2 14 NA TRBV6-4 CASRAGGGTGELFF TGTGCCAGCAGAGCCGGGGGGGGCACCGGGGAGCTGTTTTTT
TRBJ2-7 NA 13 NA TRBV11-1 CASSRDSSYEQYF TGTGCCAGCAGCCGAGACAGCTCCTACGAGCAGTACTTC
TRBJ1-1 TRBD1 14 NA TRBV3-1/TRBV3-2 CASSGQVVNTEAFF TGTGCCAGCAGCGGACAGGTGGTGAACACTGAAGCTTTCTTT
TRBJ1-2 NA 13 NA TRBV9 CASSPPGGSRYTF TGTGCCAGCAGCCCTCCCGGCGGAAGCCGCTACACCTTC
TRBJ2-2 NA 16 once TRBV18 CASSPRTGSNTGELFF TGTGCCAGCTCACCTCGGACTGGATCAAACACCGGGGAGCTGTTTTTT
TRBJ2-7 TRBD2 14 NA TRBV15 CATSLGLAGYEQYF TGTGCCACCAGCCTCGGACTAGCGGGCTACGAGCAGTACTTC
TRBJ2-7 TRBD1 11 NA TRBV20-1 CSAGDSYEQYF TGCAGTGCAGGGGACAGCTACGAGCAGTACTTC
TRBJ1-3 TRBD1 15 NA TRBV4-3 CASSQRQGSGNTIYF TGCGCCAGCAGCCAAAGACAGGGTTCTGGAAACACCATATATTTT
TRBJ1-1 NA 14 NA TRBV3-1/TRBV3-2 CASSEQGPGTEAFF TGTGCCAGCAGCGAACAGGGTCCGGGCACTGAAGCTTTCTTT
TRBJ2-7 NA 16 once TRBV7-2 CASSLGGGGGGYEQYF TGTGCCAGCAGCTTAGGTGGCGGGGGAGGGGGCTACGAGCAGTACTTC
TRBJ2-2 TRBD1 18 many TRBV12-5 CASGLTQRQGRHTGELFF TGTGCTAGTGGTTTGACGCAACGACAGGGTCGGCACACCGGGGAGCTGTTTTTT
TRBJ1-5 NA 13 NA TRBV7-9 CASSSQGNQPQHF TGTGCCAGCAGCTCCCAGGGGAATCAGCCCCAGCATTTT
TRBJ2-1 NA 14 NA TRBV5-4 CASSYRGGDNEQFF TGTGCCAGCAGCTACCGTGGAGGGGACAATGAGCAGTTCTTC
TRBJ2-1 TRBD1 13 NA TRBV29-1 CSSWNRGPGEQFF TGCAGCTCATGGAACAGGGGCCCGGGTGAGCAGTTCTTC
TRBJ2-7 NA 14 once TRBV9 CASSPRDGTYEQYF TGTGCCAGCAGCCCGCGGGACGGAACCTACGAGCAGTACTTC